This T cell receptor (beta chain) was recorded in a study of OX40 agonist ivuxolimab in advanced cancers. Study as a whole: Ivuxolimab doses were 0.01, 0.1, 0.3, 1.5, 3 or 10 mg/kg every 2 weeks. Study observations and caveats: Among the nonresponders, some also had low normalized T-cell clonal expansion. Low clonal expansion, among the lowest seen, marked partial responders at 0.1-3.0 mg/kg.

Germline CDR1 and CDR2: MGHRA and YSYEKL. V lost 3 bases and J lost 5; bases outside the gene matches: 10. The CDR3 has 16 residues. The cohort excluded patients with autoimmune disease history or systemic immunosuppression. The sample holds a few counts of this clone. Its antigen is currently unknown. The assay was immunoSEQ multiplex PCR, and TCRdb's table has in-frame clones only and misses some. The data show roughly 75,000 clones, nearly 95% seen once. Sequences were derived from CD4+ or CD8+ T cells sorted from blood, sampled in a trial of the OX40 agonist ivuxolimab. The chain has TRBV4-1 and TRBJ2-3; 8 nucleotides align to TRBD1. This receptor was obtained from an adult with an advanced solid tumor such as melanoma, head and neck, liver or kidney cancer. CDR3 protein: CASSHPVDRARDTQYF. DNA for the CDR3: TGCGCCAGCAGCCACCCTGTGGACAGGGCGAGAGATACGCAGTATTTT.